Below, 8 T cell receptor beta chains from the same sample are listed, as sequenced in a study of CD8+ T cells in alopecia areata. The treatment is: oral pan-JAK inhibitor, 5-10 mg twice daily. Extracted RNA was reverse transcribed, and the resulting cDNA served as sequencing template. Data came from immunoSEQ multiplex PCR; TCRdb stores just in-frame clones and leaves some out. Among more than 100,000 clones listed, approximately 53% were seen once. This specimen consisted of CD4+ T cells sorted from blood, obtained at week 4, from a patient treated with tofacitinib. Receptor source: a human donor with alopecia areata.

V is TRBV30 and J is TRBJ2-6; no clear D gene. This CDR3 comprises 13 residues. The V end lost 0 bases, the J end lost 4 bases, and 4 bases lay between the germline ends. In germline, CDR1 is GTSNPN, CDR2 SVGIG (reference sequence). As DNA, the CDR3 is TGTGCCTGGAGTGTTAACGGGGCCAACGTCCTGACTTTC. Encoded protein: CAWSVNGANVLTF.

This chain joins TRBV6-5 and TRBJ2-3; TRBD1 might be the D (5 bases). This CDR3 is built from 14 residues. Germline-derived CDR1 and CDR2 are MNHEY and SVGAGI. Deletions cut 7 bases from V and 1 base from J, with 12 bases between. The CDR3 spells CASIADRRTDTQYF. CDR3 coding DNA: TGTGCCAGCATCGCTGACAGACGCACAGATACGCAGTATTTT.

Concerning this clone itself: At one end, the junction sequence differs from germline, possibly due to a read error. The chain couples TRBV30 to TRBJ1-3; a possible D gene is TRBD1 (6 bases). Germline CDR1 GTSNPN, CDR2 SVGIG (reference sequence). The CDR3 extends over 13 amino acids. The CDR3 here is CAFNRDTGNTIYF. The CDR3 nucleotides are TGTGCCTTCAACCGGGACACGGGAAACACCATATATTTC.

This chain connects TRBV30 to TRBJ1-1; D is ambiguous. Germline V gene data show CDR1 as GTSNPN and CDR2 as SVGIG (reference sequence). Deletions cut 0 bases from V and 0 bases from J, with 5 bases between. The CDR3 sequence is 13 residues long. This CDR3 is CAWSVQMNTEAFF. In DNA, the CDR3 is TGTGCCTGGAGTGTGCAGATGAACACTGAAGCTTTCTTT.

J is TRBJ2-1 and V is TRBV11-2, with 7 bases fitting TRBD2. The CDR3 is 16 amino acids. Germline V lookup: CDR1 SGHAT, CDR2 FQNNGV. V was pared by 2 bases and J by 4 bases, with 8 bases of the junction left unmatched. The CDR3: CASSLRRRREYNEQFF. CDR3 bases: TGTGCCAGCAGCTTACGAAGGCGGCGGGAGTACAATGAGCAGTTCTTC.

This clone was counted only a few times. The J gene is TRBJ2-3, the V gene TRBV2, with 9 bases fitting TRBD1. Germline CDR1 is SNHLY and CDR2 is FYNNEI. With V trimmed by 4 bases and J by 2 bases, 4 bases remained unmatched. The CDR3 covers 15 residues. The DNA of the CDR3 is TGTGCCAGCAGTGCGGACAGGGGATCCACAGATACGCAGTATTTT. It is translated as CASSADRGSTDTQYF.

The chain recombines TRBV6-6 with TRBJ1-1, with D perhaps matching TRBD1 (6 bases). The V end lost 8 bases, the J end lost 7 bases, and 20 bases lay between the germline ends. The CDR3 sequence is 14 residues long. The V gene's germline CDR1 is MNHNY and CDR2 SVGAGI (reference sequence). As DNA, the CDR3 is TGTGCCAGCTTTGTAGGGGGAAGGATCGGTGAAGCTTTCTTT. Its protein is CASFVGGRIGEAFF.

The chain combines TRBV25-1 with TRBJ1-3; 8 positions agree with TRBD1. The CDR3 extends over 18 amino acids. The germline V gene has CDR1 MGHDK and CDR2 SYGVNS. The V gene end was trimmed by 3 bases and the J gene end by 5 bases; junction bases not matched to a gene: 15. This CDR3 is CASSDRRFGDRKRNTIYF. The CDR3 coding sequence is TGTGCCAGCAGTGATCGCCGGTTTGGGGACAGGAAAAGAAACACCATATATTTT.